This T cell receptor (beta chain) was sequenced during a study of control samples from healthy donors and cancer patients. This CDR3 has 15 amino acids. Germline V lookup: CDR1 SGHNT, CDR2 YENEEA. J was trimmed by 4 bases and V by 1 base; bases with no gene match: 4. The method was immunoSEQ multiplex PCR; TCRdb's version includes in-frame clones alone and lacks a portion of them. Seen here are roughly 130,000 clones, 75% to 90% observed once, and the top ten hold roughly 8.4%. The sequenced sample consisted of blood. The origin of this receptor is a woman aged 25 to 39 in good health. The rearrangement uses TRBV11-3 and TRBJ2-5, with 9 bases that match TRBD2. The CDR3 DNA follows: TGTGCCAGCAGCTTAGGTGCGGGAGGGATAGAGACCCAGTACTTC. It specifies CASSLGAGGIETQYF.